Below, 3 T cell receptor beta chains from the same sample are listed, as sequenced in a study of cytomegalovirus exposure and HLA in healthy donors. In the PCR, 60 Vbeta and 13 Jbeta primers were used. Clones were read by immunoSEQ multiplex PCR, and TCRdb kept only the in-frame ones, dropping some. The table lists under 250,000 clones, approximately 80% of them singletons. The sequenced sample consisted of PBMCs. These receptors were obtained from a male donor in good health and CMV-seronegative.

The V and J genes are TRBV11-3 and TRBJ2-2; no firm D call. CDR1 is SGHNT, CDR2 YENEEA, per germline. The CDR3 is 14 residues long. V was trimmed by 2 bases and J by 2 bases, leaving 6 bases between them. The CDR3 bases are TGTGCCAGCAGCTTAAGACTTAACACCGGGGAGCTGTTTTTT. Protein sequence: CASSLRLNTGELFF.

The chain couples TRBV6-1 to TRBJ2-4; 10 positions agree with TRBD1. Germline-derived CDR1 and CDR2 are MNHNS and SASEGT. Germline trimming cut 4 bases from V and 0 bases from J; bases unmatched to any gene: 12. The CDR3 sequence is 19 residues long. The CDR3 bases are TGTGCCAGCAGTGCACAAGACAGGGGGCCTTTAATAGCCAAAAACATTCAGTACTTC. Translating it yields CASSAQDRGPLIAKNIQYF.

The chain couples TRBV5-1 to TRBJ2-3; D not certain. This CDR3 region has 13 residues. V lost 4 bases and J 4 bases, leaving 10 bases between the germline ends. Germline CDR1 and CDR2: SGHRS and YFSETQ. The chain's CDR3 is CASSLDVADTQYF. CDR3 DNA sequence: TGCGCCAGCAGCCTAGACGTCGCAGATACGCAGTATTTT.